This TCR beta chain derives from a study of T cell changes during pregnancy in multiple sclerosis. Germline lookup yields CDR1 SGDLS and CDR2 YYNGEE. This CDR3 spans 15 amino acids. V lost 0 bases and J 1 base, leaving 10 bases between the germline ends. Here immunoSEQ multiplex PCR was the method, and the copy in TCRdb shows in-frame clones only, minus some. The top ten hold approximately 0.31% of the sample, which has approximately 50,000 clones, approximately 94% seen once. The source of this sequence is a female donor with multiple sclerosis, enrolled in a pregnancy study. The chain is built from TRBV9 and TRBJ1-1; D is unresolved. The source was CD4+ T cells from peripheral blood mononuclear cells, collected in the third trimester of pregnancy. CDR3 bases: TGTGCCAGCAGCGTAGGGCAAAAACAGAACACTGAAGCTTTCTTT. Amino acids: CASSVGQKQNTEAFF.